This entry is about one T cell receptor beta chain. Using immunoSEQ multiplex PCR, the repertoire was profiled, and TCRdb retains in-frame clones only, with some absent. The sample records under 150,000 clones, approximately 89% being singletons. The sample comes from a study of blood T cell repertoires in COVID-19. Study overall: Collection of acute and convalescent COVID-19 samples took place in the United States, Italy and Spain.

V was trimmed by 1 base and J by 0 bases, leaving 8 bases between them. Germline values: CDR1 SGDLS, CDR2 YYNGEE. CDR3 size: 15 residues. The clonotype comes from a human donor in a cohort sampled during active COVID-19. Material: peripheral blood. The chain recombines TRBV9 with TRBJ1-3; D call uncertain. DNA for the CDR3: TGTGCCAGCAGCGTATCTGTCGTCTCTGGAAACACCATATATTTT. Translation gives CASSVSVVSGNTIYF.